This T cell receptor beta chain was identified in a study of CD8 T cells in Susac syndrome. Study-wide results and caveats: The study admitted that it had a relatively small number of individuals in its TCR sequencing and HLA analysis.

As for this clonotype: The antigen is undetermined.

In blood CD8+ and CD4+ T cells, TCR beta underwent sequencing. The CD8+ and CD4+ T cells were negatively isolated, with the TEMRA cells enriched by FACS. RNA in amounts of roughly 0.5 to 1 ug was reverse transcribed with random hexamers. Amplification of TCR beta CDR3 was carried out by immunoSEQ multiplex PCR, which covered 54 Vbeta and 13 Jbeta segments. TCRdb reanalysed the immunoSEQ multiplex PCR reads using MiXCR and keeps one entry per CDR3 protein. The profile shows some 130,000 distinct CDR3 sequences, about 96% of them singletons. The CDR3 runs to 17 residues. Losses at the gene ends were 2 bases for V and 4 bases for J; bases not matched to a gene: 7. The V gene's germline CDR1 is MNHEY and CDR2 SVGAGI.

The source is a human donor in good health. This sequence joins TRBV6-5 and TRBJ2-2, with 10 positions matching TRBD1. What was sequenced was CD4+ T cells from PBMCs. Written as DNA, the CDR3 is TGTGCCAGCAGTTACCCGGGACAGGGGCGCCGCACCGGGGAGCTGTTTTTT. Amino acid sequence: CASSYPGQGRRTGELFF.